This T cell receptor (beta chain) was captured by sequencing in a study of early T cells in non-severe SARS-CoV-2 infection. The CDR3 spans 15 residues. V was pared by 2 bases and J by 1 base, with 2 bases of the junction left unmatched. CDR1 and CDR2 (germline): MGHDK, SYGVNS. TCRdb re-called the 5' RACE reads with MiXCR, one entry per CDR3 protein. In the table there are 30,000 or so distinct CDR3 sequences, approximately 6.3% of which are singletons. The sequencing input was whole blood. The receptor's source is an adult who was a healthcare worker with PCR-confirmed SARS-CoV-2 infection or an uninfected control (not recorded which). This chain joins TRBV25-1 and TRBJ2-5; 9 bases are shared with TRBD1. The DNA of the CDR3 is TGTGCCAGCAGTGAAACGACAGGGGGCCAAGAGACCCAGTACTTC. Encoded protein: CASSETTGGQETQYF. Full variable domain (remainder filled in from reference TRBV25-1 and TRBJ2-5): EADIYQTPRYLVIGTGKKITLECSQTMGHDKMYWYQQDPGMELHLIHYSYGVNSTEKGDLSSESTVSRIRTEHFPLTLESARPSHTSQYLCASSETTGGQETQYFGPGTRLLVL.